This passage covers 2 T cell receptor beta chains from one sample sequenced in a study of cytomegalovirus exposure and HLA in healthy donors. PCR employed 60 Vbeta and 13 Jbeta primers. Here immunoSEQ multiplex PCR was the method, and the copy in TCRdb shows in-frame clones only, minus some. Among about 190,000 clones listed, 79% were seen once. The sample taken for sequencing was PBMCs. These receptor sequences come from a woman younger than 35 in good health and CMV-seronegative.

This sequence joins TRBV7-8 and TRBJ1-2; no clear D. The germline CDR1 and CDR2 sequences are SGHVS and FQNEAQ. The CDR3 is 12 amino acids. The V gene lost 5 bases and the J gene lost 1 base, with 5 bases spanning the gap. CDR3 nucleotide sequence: TGTGCCAGCAGCCACTTTAACTATGGCTACACCTTC. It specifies CASSHFNYGYTF.

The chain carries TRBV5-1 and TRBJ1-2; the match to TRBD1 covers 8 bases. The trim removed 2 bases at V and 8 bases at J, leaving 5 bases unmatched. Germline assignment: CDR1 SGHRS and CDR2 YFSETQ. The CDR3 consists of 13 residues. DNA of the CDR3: TGCGCCAGCAGCTTTGCGACAGGGGAGGGCTACACCTTC. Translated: CASSFATGEGYTF.